This T cell receptor beta chain was sequenced for a study of T cell repertoires in cytomegalovirus infection. Study information: Both CMV infection and a matching HLA type were indicated by public TCR beta signatures. Regarding the study as a whole: Cumulative public TCR beta family frequency identified carriers of CMV plus the relevant HLA. The ex vivo response was dominated by HLA-C-restricted CMV-specific TCR beta clonotypes.

On this clonotype itself: Antigen unknown.

TCRdb re-analysed the reads in MiXCR, keeping a single row per CDR3 protein. The top ten clones hold around 14% of a sample with 290,000 or so distinct CDR3 sequences, roughly 24% of them seen once. This clonotype originated in a human donor in good health (CMV status not recorded). Some clones in this sample may be carry-over from other donors' samples. The sample comprised PBMCs.

The DNA for the CDR3 is TGTGCCAGCAGCTGGTCTAGCGGGAGGCCTGCCGAGCAGTACTTC. This translates into CASSWSSGRPAEQYF. J is TRBJ2-7 and V is TRBV7-2; 11 bases are a match to TRBD2. The CDR3 spans 15 residues. The V and J ends lost 4 bases and 6 bases, in that order; junction bases with no gene match: 8. Germline V gene sequence: CDR1 SGHTA, CDR2 FQGNSA.